The 17 T cell receptor beta chains below come from one sample, sequenced in a study of blood T cell repertoires in COVID-19. Assay used: immunoSEQ multiplex PCR; TCRdb lists only in-frame clones, some missing. The sample has about 68,000 clones, 86% seen once. The specimen was peripheral blood. The receptors come from a man between 45 and 60 years old with acute or convalescent COVID-19.

V is TRBV27 and J is TRBJ1-6; 10 nucleotides align to TRBD1. Germline V gene data show CDR1 as MNHEY and CDR2 as SMNVEV (reference sequence). The CDR3 consists of 15 residues. Trimming took 3 bases from V and 8 from J; bases not matched to a gene: 4. For the CDR3, the DNA is TGTGCCAGCAGTTTTTACGGGACAGGGGATTCACCCCTCCACTTT. Amino acid sequence: CASSFYGTGDSPLHF.

V gene TRBV7-9 combines with J gene TRBJ1-3, with 7 bases fitting TRBD1. Germline assignment: CDR1 SEHNR and CDR2 FQNEAQ (reference sequence). V was pared by 11 bases and J by 0 bases, with 7 bases of the junction left unmatched. The CDR3 consists of 14 residues. CDR3 loop: CAGSRGVSGNTIYF. The CDR3 DNA reads TGTGCCGGTTCCAGGGGGGTCTCTGGAAACACCATATATTTT.

This clone appeared a single time. The chain joins TRBV7-8 to TRBJ2-7, with TRBD2 matching 12 bases. V shed 1 base and J 5 bases; nucleotides not matched to a gene: 15. This CDR3 has 19 residues. Germline V gives CDR1 SGHVS, CDR2 FQNEAQ. As DNA, the CDR3 is TGTGCCAGCAGCTTAGGGTGGTCTAGCGGGAGGGCCGTAACCCACGAGCAGTACTTC. Amino acid sequence: CASSLGWSSGRAVTHEQYF.

The rearrangement links TRBV6-2 or TRBV6-3 to TRBJ2-3, with 10 bases identical to TRBD1. V trimming: 6 bases; J trimming: 7 bases; junction bases outside the gene matches: 10. From germline, CDR1 is MNHEY and CDR2 SVGEGT. CDR3 length: 15 residues. CDR3 loop: CASSHRDRGTNTQYF. The CDR3 bases are TGTGCCAGCAGCCACCGGGACAGGGGCACGAATACGCAGTATTTT.

V and J are TRBV7-6 and TRBJ1-3; D is perhaps TRBD1 (5 bases). The V gene lost 1 base and the J gene lost 0 bases, with 13 bases spanning the gap. The CDR3 spans 17 residues. CDR1 is SGHVS, CDR2 FNYEAQ, per germline. The CDR3 bases are TGTGCCAGCAGCTTAGGGGGCCCTACTTTCTCTGGAAACACCATATATTTT. It yields the protein CASSLGGPTFSGNTIYF.

The V and J genes are TRBV9 and TRBJ1-3, with 9 bases fitting TRBD1. V shed 3 bases, J shed 5 bases, and the junction held 6 bases outside the gene matches. Germline loops: CDR1 SGDLS, CDR2 YYNGEE. This CDR3 is built from 15 residues. DNA for the CDR3: TGTGCCAGCAGCGGGGGGACAGGGATGAGAAACACCATATATTTT. Protein product: CASSGGTGMRNTIYF.

The chain recombines TRBV7-3 with TRBJ2-2, with D maybe TRBD1 (6 bases). Germline V CDR1 and CDR2: SGHTA, FQGTGA. Trimming shortened V by 0 bases and J by 2 bases, and 10 bases separated the two germline ends. The CDR3 extends over 16 amino acids. CDR3 nucleotides: TGTGCCAGCAGCTTAACGGCAGGGGTTAACACCGGGGAGCTGTTTTTT. Protein sequence: CASSLTAGVNTGELFF.

The J gene is TRBJ1-2, the V gene TRBV19, with D unclear. Germline CDR1 is LNHDA and CDR2 is SQIVND (reference sequence). The CDR3 is 14 residues long. V lost 7 bases to trimming and J lost 1 base, with 13 bases between them. As DNA, the CDR3 is TGTGCCAGTACCCCAGGCTCGAATAACTATGGCTACACCTTC. Translating it yields CASTPGSNNYGYTF.

The chain links TRBV6-5 to TRBJ2-6; D is unresolved. V was trimmed by 6 bases and J by 2 bases, leaving 11 bases between them. This CDR3 has 15 residues. CDR1 and CDR2 (germline): MNHEY, SVGAGI. CDR3 in amino acids: CASRPPRAGANVLTF. As DNA, the CDR3 is TGTGCCAGCAGGCCTCCCCGGGCTGGGGCCAACGTCCTGACTTTC.

The rearrangement joins TRBV6-6 to TRBJ1-5; 7 bases line up with TRBD1. Looked up from germline, CDR1 is MNHNY and CDR2 is SVGAGI (reference sequence). Losses at the gene ends were 4 bases for V and 2 bases for J; bases not matched to a gene: 8. This CDR3 is 16 amino acids long. The CDR3 is CASSSRTGEGNQPQHF. In DNA, the CDR3 is TGTGCCAGCAGTTCCCGAACAGGGGAAGGCAATCAGCCCCAGCATTTT.

J is TRBJ2-2 and V is TRBV5-1, with 11 nucleotides matching TRBD2. CDR1 is SGHRS, CDR2 YFSETQ, per germline. J lost 5 bases, V lost 4 bases, and 4 bases had no gene match. This CDR3 is built from 15 residues. In nucleotides, the CDR3 is TGCGCCAGCAGCGGGCTAGCGGGAGGTACCGGGGAGCTGTTTTTT. Translated: CASSGLAGGTGELFF.

The chain joins TRBV19 to TRBJ1-3; 9 positions agree with TRBD1. The J segment lost 0 bases and the V segment lost 3 bases, leaving 6 bases of the junction unmatched. CDR3 size: 17 residues. Germline loops: CDR1 LNHDA, CDR2 SQIVND (reference sequence). CDR3 nucleotide sequence: TGTGCCAGTAGTATCGGGACAGGGACCCCCTCTGGAAACACCATATATTTT. It encodes CASSIGTGTPSGNTIYF.

As regards this clone: Other DNA sequences in this sample translate to the same CDR3. J is TRBJ2-3 and V is TRBV24-1; TRBD1 matches at 7 bases. Germline CDR1 KGHDR, CDR2 SFDVKD. This CDR3 has 15 residues. Trimming took 4 bases from V and 0 from J; bases not matched to a gene: 3. Here the CDR3 DNA reads TGTGCCACCAGTGAAGGGGGCAGTAGCACAGATACGCAGTATTTT. It encodes CATSEGGSSTDTQYF.

The rearrangement joins TRBV30 to TRBJ1-5; a possible D gene is TRBD1 (6 bases). V was trimmed by 5 bases and J by 6 bases, leaving 14 bases between them. The CDR3 loop spans 13 amino acids. Looked up from germline, CDR1 is GTSNPN and CDR2 is SVGIG (reference sequence). The CDR3 loop reads CAWGIQGFQPQHF. In DNA form, the CDR3 reads TGTGCCTGGGGAATACAGGGTTTTCAGCCCCAGCATTTT.

The CDR3 sequence is CASSQVTGEGEAFF. CDR3 in DNA: TGTGCCAGCAGCCAAGTTACAGGAGAAGGTGAAGCTTTCTTT. The V call is TRBV14, the J call TRBJ1-1; weak D call: TRBD1 (5 bases). Germline V CDR1 and CDR2: SGHDN, FVKESK. This CDR3 spans 14 amino acids. Trimming removed 1 base from V and 7 bases from J, with 13 bases in between.

The genes are TRBV18 and TRBJ2-2, with a tentative D call TRBD2 (5 bases). Trimming stripped 4 bases from V and 5 bases from J, with 11 bases between. This CDR3 has 14 residues. CDR1 KGHSH and CDR2 LQKENI come from the germline V gene. CDR3 amino acids: CASSRVGGTGELFF. The CDR3 nucleotides are TGTGCCAGCTCACGGGTTGGAGGAACCGGGGAGCTGTTTTTT.

The chain recombines TRBV30 with TRBJ1-5; 11 bases line up with TRBD1. Looked up from germline, CDR1 is GTSNPN and CDR2 is SVGIG (reference sequence). The CDR3 runs 15 residues. V was pared by 5 bases and J by 6 bases, with 9 bases of the junction left unmatched. This CDR3 is CAWGRRDRGIQPQHF. Here the CDR3 DNA reads TGTGCCTGGGGCCGCCGGGACAGGGGGATTCAGCCCCAGCATTTT.